The 6 T cell receptor beta chains below all came from one sample that was sequenced in a study of blood T cell repertoires in COVID-19. Assay used: immunoSEQ multiplex PCR; TCRdb lists only in-frame clones, some missing. The sample yields approximately 350,000 clones, over 80% seen once. Sequenced sample: peripheral blood. The receptors were sampled from a woman aged 45-59 years with COVID-19, enrolled during active disease.

Turning to this clone: Compared with germline, one end of the junction differs, possibly owing to a read error. V and J are TRBV5-6 and TRBJ2-5, with D perhaps TRBD2 (5 bases). The germline V gene encodes CDR1 SGHDT and CDR2 YYEEEE. This CDR3 has 14 residues. DNA for the CDR3: TGTGCCAGCAGCCCCCGGCGGGCTAGCTCCCCGGGGAACTTC. Residues: CASSPRRASSPGNF. Drawing the rest from reference TRBV5-6 and TRBJ2-5, the complete variable domain is DAGVTQSPTHLIKTRGQQVTLRCSPKSGHDTVSWYQQALGQGPQFIFQYYEEEERQRGNFPDRFSGHQFPNYSSELNVNALLLGDSALYLCASSPRRASSPGNFGPGTRLLVL.

This clone was recorded once. V gene TRBV6-5 combines with J gene TRBJ2-7; TRBD2 aligns across 9 bases. This CDR3 is 16 amino acids long. V lost 0 bases and J lost 6; bases outside the gene matches: 9. Germline V gene lookup returns CDR1 MNHEY and CDR2 SVGAGI. CDR3 in DNA: TGTGCCAGCAGTTACTCGTTCGCAGCGGGAGGAATCGAGCAGTACTTC. Translated, it gives CASSYSFAAGGIEQYF.

The chain has TRBV4-2 and TRBJ2-4, with D perhaps TRBD2 (5 bases). CDR1 is LGHNA, CDR2 YNFKEQ, per germline. Trimming cost V 1 base and J 2 bases, with 18 bases left between them. The CDR3 is made up of 18 amino acids. CDR3 coding DNA: TGTGCCAGCAGCCAAGGTCCCCCCCGGGGTAGTACCAAAAACATTCAGTACTTC. Translating it yields CASSQGPPRGSTKNIQYF.

The rearrangement uses TRBV4-2 and TRBJ2-7; D might be TRBD2 (6 bases). CDR1 LGHNA and CDR2 YNFKEQ come from the germline V gene. V lost 3 bases to trimming and J lost 3 bases, with 18 bases between them. The CDR3 consists of 16 residues. CDR3 DNA: TGTGCCAGCAGCCAGGACCCCGGGACTCCCGGCTACGAGCAGTACTTC. Translation gives CASSQDPGTPGYEQYF.

The sample holds one count of this clone. The chain recombines TRBV7-6 with TRBJ2-7; TRBD2 matches 8 bases. Per germline, CDR1 SGHVS and CDR2 FNYEAQ. CDR3 length: 17 amino acids. V trimming: 5 bases; J trimming: 0 bases; junction bases outside the gene matches: 12. CDR3 loop: CASSDPSGGKSSYEQYF. The CDR3 region has the DNA TGTGCCAGCAGCGACCCCTCGGGAGGGAAGTCCTCCTACGAGCAGTACTTC.

The J gene is TRBJ1-2, the V gene TRBV3-1 (or the pseudogene TRBV3-2); D is undetermined. The V end lost 0 bases, the J end lost 2 bases, and 16 bases lay between the germline ends. This CDR3 has 17 residues. The germline V gene has CDR1 LGHDT and CDR2 YNNKEL (reference sequence). The CDR3 loop is CASSQDRLGRGNYGYTF. CDR3 coding DNA: TGTGCCAGCAGCCAAGATAGACTCGGACGAGGGAACTATGGCTACACCTTC.